The sequence of this T cell receptor (beta chain) was determined in a study of T cell responses to AZD1222 COVID-19 vaccine. Whole-study findings and limits: The repertoires were collected only after the peak T cell response. Baseline antibody screening turned up just six seropositive AZD1222 recipients. Among the donors, most were white British and more were female, and clonal diversity was possibly underestimated.

A remark on this clone: Its antigen is still unknown. Mismatch with germline at one junction end may stem from a read error.

In germline, CDR1 is SQVTM, CDR2 ANQGSEA. The CDR3 length is 11 residues. The repertoire was sequenced with immunoSEQ multiplex PCR; TCRdb's copy has only in-frame clones and lacks some. The repertoire includes approximately 100,000 clones, 90% of them detected once, and 1% to 1.5% sits in the top ten. The chain joins TRBV29-1 to TRBJ2-1; no reliable D call. The TCR comes from an adult in good health. Here the sequenced sample was peripheral blood, taken on day 0 of AZD1222 vaccination. CDR3 nucleotide sequence: TGCAGCGTCGAAGGTGAGAATGAGCAGTTCTTC. Its translation is CSVEGENEQFF.